This T cell receptor beta chain was retrieved from a study of blood T cells in healthy people across ages. The study, taken as a whole, reports: PBMCs that were unsorted prevented a conclusive naive versus antigen-experienced comparison.

Individuals who donated were healthy Caucasians from Russia aged 6 to 90. Extracted total RNA amounted to at least 5.5 micrograms for each sample. Looked up from germline, CDR1 is GTSNPN and CDR2 is SVGIG (reference sequence). The length of the CDR3 is 13 residues. Trimming removed 8 bases from V and 5 bases from J, with 18 bases in between. As to this clonotype: Its antigen is not identified.

A second about 7 to 12 cycle PCR used barcoded and J-beta primers. TCRdb independently ran MiXCR on the 5' RACE reads; one entry per CDR3 protein. Found here are around 1.5 million distinct CDR3 sequences, roughly 64% of them singletons; the top ten hold over 5.5%. The TCR originated in a man between 18 and 29 years old in good health. The rearrangement joins TRBV30 to TRBJ1-1; D possibly corresponds to TRBD1 (6 bases). Sequences were obtained from blood. The CDR3 is CAARKSQGTEAFF. The CDR3 DNA is TGTGCCGCCCGAAAGAGTCAGGGGACTGAAGCTTTCTTT.